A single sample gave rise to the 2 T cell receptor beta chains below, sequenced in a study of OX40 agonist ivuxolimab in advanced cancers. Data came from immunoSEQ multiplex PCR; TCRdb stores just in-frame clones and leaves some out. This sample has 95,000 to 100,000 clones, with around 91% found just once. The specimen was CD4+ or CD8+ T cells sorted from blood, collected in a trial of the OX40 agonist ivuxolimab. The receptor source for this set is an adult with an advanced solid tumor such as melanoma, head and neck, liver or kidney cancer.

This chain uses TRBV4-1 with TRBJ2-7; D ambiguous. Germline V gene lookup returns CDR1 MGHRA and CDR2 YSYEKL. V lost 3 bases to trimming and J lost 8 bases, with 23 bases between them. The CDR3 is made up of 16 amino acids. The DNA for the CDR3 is TGCGCCAGCAGCCAGCGCTTTGGCAGAGACCCAGCTCAGCAGTACTTC. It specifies CASSQRFGRDPAQQYF.

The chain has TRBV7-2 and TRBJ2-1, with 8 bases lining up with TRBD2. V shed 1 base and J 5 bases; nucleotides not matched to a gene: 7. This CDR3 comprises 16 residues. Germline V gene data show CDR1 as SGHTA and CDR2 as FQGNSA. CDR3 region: CASSLVGTRGNNEQFF. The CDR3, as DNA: TGTGCCAGCAGCTTAGTAGGGACTAGAGGGAACAATGAGCAGTTCTTC. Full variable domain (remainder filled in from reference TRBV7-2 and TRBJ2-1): GAGVSQSPSNKVTEKGKDVELRCDPISGHTALYWYRQSLGQGLEFLIYFQGNSAPDKSGLPSDRFSAERTGGSVSTLTIQRTQQEDSAVYLCASSLVGTRGNNEQFFGPGTRLTVL.